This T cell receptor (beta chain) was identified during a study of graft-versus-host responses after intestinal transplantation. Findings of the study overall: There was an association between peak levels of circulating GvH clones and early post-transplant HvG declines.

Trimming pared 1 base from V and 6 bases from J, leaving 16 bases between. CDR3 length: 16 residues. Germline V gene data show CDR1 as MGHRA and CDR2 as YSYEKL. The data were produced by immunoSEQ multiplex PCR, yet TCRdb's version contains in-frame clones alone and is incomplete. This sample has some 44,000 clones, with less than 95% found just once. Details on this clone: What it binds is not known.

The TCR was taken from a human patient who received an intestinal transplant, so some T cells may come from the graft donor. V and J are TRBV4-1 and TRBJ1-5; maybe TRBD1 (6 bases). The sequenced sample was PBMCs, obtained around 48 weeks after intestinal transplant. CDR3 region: CASSQGPGTRGQPQHF. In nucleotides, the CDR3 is TGCGCCAGCAGCCAAGGCCCCGGGACACGGGGTCAGCCCCAGCATTTT.